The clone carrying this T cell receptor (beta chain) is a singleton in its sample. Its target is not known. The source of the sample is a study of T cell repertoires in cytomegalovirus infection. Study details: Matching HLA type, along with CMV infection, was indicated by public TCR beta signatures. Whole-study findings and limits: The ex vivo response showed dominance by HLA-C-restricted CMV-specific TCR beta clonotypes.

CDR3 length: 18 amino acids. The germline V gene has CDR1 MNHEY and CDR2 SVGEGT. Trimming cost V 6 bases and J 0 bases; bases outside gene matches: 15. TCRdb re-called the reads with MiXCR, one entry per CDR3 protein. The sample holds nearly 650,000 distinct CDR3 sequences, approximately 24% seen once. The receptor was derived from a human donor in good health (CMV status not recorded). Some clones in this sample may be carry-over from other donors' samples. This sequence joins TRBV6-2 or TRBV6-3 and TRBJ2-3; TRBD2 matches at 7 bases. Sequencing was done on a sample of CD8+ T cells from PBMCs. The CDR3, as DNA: TGTGCCAGCAGGCCCCGGGGTGAGCGGGGTTCGAGCACAGATACGCAGTATTTT. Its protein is CASRPRGERGSSTDTQYF.